Included here is one T cell receptor beta chain sequence, with context. Its binding antigen is unknown. Nothing much larger sits one base from this clone, and base qualities are not available. The germline V gene (reference sequence) specifies LNHDA as CDR1 and SQIVND as CDR2. The CDR3 numbers 16 residues from cysteine through phenylalanine. CDR3 DNA is the only sequence kept; it has 48 bases, read in frame from the first base. Between the V and J ends, shortened by 3 bases and 2 bases respectively, the junction contains 16 bases. Receptors were amplified or captured by the immunoSEQ multiplex PCR assay. For the multiplex PCR, a mixture combining 60 forward primers for TCR Vbeta segments and 13 reverse primers for TCR Jbeta segments was used. A multiplex PCR assay on genomic DNA amplified the CDR3 region of rearranged TCR beta genes. Amplified TCR beta libraries were sequenced as 87-base-pair reads on the Illumina HiSeq System. The authors' analysis ran thus. A later analysis counted tens of millions of unique TCR beta chains across the 500 to 850 repertoires, and roughly 9.9 million of these chains were shared by at least two donors. A nearest-neighbor algorithm error-corrected the raw reads and collapsed the reads into unique sequences, merging closely related sequences to remove PCR and sequencing errors. V, D and J gene segments were assigned by aligning CDR3 sequences to IMGT reference sequences. For a sequence to be retained, a match of at least six nucleotides to both a V gene segment and a J gene segment was required. A rearrangement was called productive if the CDR3 had no stop codons and remained in frame with V and J, and every other rearrangement was called non-productive. CDR3 was defined by IMGT convention, running from the second conserved V-encoded cysteine to the conserved J-encoded phenylalanine. The earlier analysis of some 540 of the donors excluded any sequence lacking an unambiguous match to a single V gene segment. In an earlier analysis of about 590 of the donors, a V segment was called functional when productive rearrangements were above 56.7%, and segregating when the standard deviation between donors exceeded 5%. A statistical classification framework was developed to diagnose cytomegalovirus status using the catalog of TCR beta chain sequences. In a later analysis, TCR nucleotide sequences were compared against IMGT/GENE-DB human TR gene sequences so that V and J genes could be assigned. In a later analysis, CDR3 sequences and most-parsimonious VDJ recombination scenarios were assigned using the TCRdist pipeline. A later analysis defined each TCR beta chain by its CDR3 amino acid sequence plus V-gene family, and excluded reads lacking a unique V-gene family. A later analysis removed several hundred highly shared, low-generation-probability nucleotide sequences to deal with suspected cross-contamination and a sequencing artifact. In a later analysis, a clonal expansion index for each public chain was calculated from normalized within-repertoire ranks of inferred template counts. Generation probabilities in a later analysis came from a VDJ recombination model fitted to out-of-frame rearrangements, and those results were checked against IGoR. In a later analysis, TCR-TCR, TCR-HLA and TCR-CMV co-occurrence was scored with hypergeometric tests, and a repertoire-size bias correction was applied to TCR pairs. A later analysis estimated false discovery rates by permuting HLA or CMV assignments 20 times. A later analysis grouped co-occurring TCRs with DBSCAN, adding TCRdist sequence similarity when clustering within HLA-allele-positive subsets. For co-occurrence clustering, repertoires with fewer than 30,000 or more than 120,000 public chains were excluded, along with roughly 5 repertoires with anomalous nucleotide sharing. The table comes from immuneACCESS by way of TCRdb, which keeps in-frame sequences with V and J called. Part of the clones is missing from these tables; in studies checked, under half for an unresolved V gene and the rest for unknown reasons. That table gives V, J and clone size, and the DNA gave D and trimming. Here the sample has fewer than 120,000 clones; just over 75% occur a single time. The ten top clones hold about an eighth of the sample.

The sample originates from a study of cytomegalovirus exposure and HLA in healthy donors (dated by TCRdb to about 2017). Regarding the study in general: An earlier analysis of approximately 640 of the donors reported about 250 Gb of sequence data and some 120 million unique TCR beta sequences from 150 million to 200 million T cells. An early release that covered around 590 HLA-typed donors contained approximately 300 gigabases of sequencing data and approximately 85 million unique TCR sequences. The genetic ancestry cluster associated with self-reported Caucasian donors included over 65% of the 398 genotyped donors. The study was designed to test whether signatures of past pathogen exposure could be identified by cataloging public T cell receptors. The study used immunosequencing to profile the T cell repertoires of some 600 subjects and linked those repertoires to cytomegalovirus serostatus. A separate validation cohort of about 110 different subjects was used in addition to the 666-subject first cohort. To predict cytomegalovirus infection status, the study combined high-throughput TCR immunosequencing, statistical association of individual TCRs with disease status, and machine learning. A later analysis re-analyzed previously published TCR beta repertoires from hundreds of donors and added high-resolution HLA genotyping to study TCR occurrence patterns. The later analysis used no new phenotypic data to find candidate immune exposures, relying instead on TCR beta sequences and their occurrence across donors. An earlier analysis of 500 to 650 of the donors applied high-throughput TCR beta sequencing to assess whether each TCR beta V gene segment acted as functional or pseudogenic. Donor age, sex, ethnicity and CMV serostatus were compiled together with the repertoire data. A later genetic analysis took genome-wide SNP genotypes for about three fifths of the 666 donors and used that subset as a discovery cohort. All discovery cohort repertoires had been generated on a single sequencing platform. Both class I and class II loci were covered by HLA typing, at four-digit resolution. Typing coverage varied by locus: roughly 629-630 donors for A, B, C, DRB1 and DQB1; more than 500 for DQA1; about 600 for DPA1; more than 450 for DPB1. Five DR-DQ haplotypes were treated as single units for association and clustering because of strong linkage in the cohort. Among 398 genotyped donors of the cohort, an average of 235,054 unique TCR beta nucleotide sequences were sequenced per donor, roughly 20% of them non-productive. General study outcomes and caveats: Only TCR beta chains were sequenced in this cohort, and the absence of alpha or paired-chain data limited detectable features. A cluster of highly shared sequence variants was judged likely to represent a technical artifact of the sequencing pipeline. Assigning TCR associations to individual alleles was difficult when HLA alleles, especially DR and DQ, strongly co-occurred. A later analysis found that most CMV-associated TCR beta chains appeared HLA-restricted, with HLA associations seemingly driven largely by CMV exposure. CMV serostatus was the only immune exposure information available for the cohort. Because the 87-base-pair reads could not distinguish some IMGT-functional V segments, including TRBV6-2 and TRBV6-3, those segments were excluded. The classifier was reported to diagnose cytomegalovirus status with high specificity and sensitivity in both the original cohort and the validation cohort. At a false discovery rate of 0.05, a later analysis linked 16,951 TCR beta sequences to specific HLA alleles. In a later analysis, TCR association rates were found to vary across HLA loci, with the most associated TCRs seen for DRB1 alleles and the fewest for HLA-C alleles. A further reported finding was that TCR beta sequences accurately predicted the HLA-A and HLA-B alleles for most subjects in the first cohort. An earlier analysis of approximately 500 of the donors showed that most TCR beta V segments appeared in productive rearrangements either about 87% or about 30% of the time, which broadly matched IMGT annotations. Correlated functional status among segregating V segments might be attributable to linkage disequilibrium, but an unknown experimental factor could not be ruled out. According to a later genetic analysis, donors in an Asian-associated ancestry cluster had fewer N-insertions in productive TCRs than the approximately 670-donor mean. V-gene and J-gene trimming of TCR beta chains was associated with a missense DCLRE1C variant in a later genetic analysis, and the association was replicated in an independent cohort. Some 15 rarely observed V segments, including chromosome 9 orphons, were excluded from the earlier analysis of several hundred of the donors because counts were too low. Compared with equally common non-associated chains, HLA-associated TCR beta chains in a later analysis were more clonally expanded and had lower generation probabilities. Most TCR sequences were seen in very few donors, while some public TCRs were found in many individuals. Sequencing depth was assumed to be roughly uniform across donors in the presence/absence analyses, though that assumption may not hold. Three of the identified cytomegalovirus-associated TCR beta chains were confirmed in vitro to be specific for cytomegalovirus antigens. A later analysis reported that several top co-occurrence clusters appeared linked to parvovirus B19, influenza, CMV and Epstein-Barr virus. The study listed 150 to 200 TCR beta chains as associated with cytomegalovirus. It was suggested by the authors that the approach could potentially be generalized to other disease states and immunological phenotypes. Because HLA typing was unavailable for some donors at each locus, only the typed subset was used in association tests.

The cohort comprised fewer than 700 healthy bone marrow donors. At the time of sampling, all cohort members were nominally healthy, though unrecorded immune exposures were likely present. The donor tested CMV seropositive, placing the donor among the 290 or so seropositive members of the cohort. Each donor provided a peripheral blood sample, and peripheral blood mononuclear cells were used for TCR beta sequencing. Genomic DNA was extracted from the blood cell samples with the Qiagen DNeasy Blood Extraction Kit. The specimen was PBMCs. The source is a man between 25 and 39 years old in good health and CMV-seropositive. This receptor chain uses TRBV19 and TRBJ1-2, with a tentative D gene TRBD1 over 5 matching bases. The DNA is as follows: TGTGCCAGTAGTATCTCCTTAGTTGGGGGGAACTATGGCTACACCTTC. It translates to CASSISLVGGNYGYTF.